The 12 T cell receptor beta chains listed next were all sequenced from one sample in a study of shared clonotypes between healthy human individuals. Generated by immunoSEQ multiplex PCR, the TCRdb table keeps only in-frame clones and is missing some. The table shows 2,500,000 or so clones, with over 85% occurring only once. The sequenced sample was naive CD4+ T cells from PBMCs. Subset specified: CD45RA+ positively selected. The receptors derive from a man younger than 35 in good health. Some clones in this sample may be carry-over from other donors' samples.

This clone was picked up one time. The V call is TRBV9, the J call TRBJ1-2; 7 bases are a match to TRBD1. The V segment lost 5 bases and the J segment 7 bases; nucleotides outside the gene matches: 17. The CDR3 runs 16 residues. In germline, CDR1 is SGDLS, CDR2 YYNGEE. CDR3 region: CASSGRATGREAGYTF. CDR3 coding DNA: TGTGCCAGCAGTGGAAGGGCGACAGGGCGGGAAGCTGGCTACACCTTC. The full variable domain, completed using reference TRBV9 and TRBJ1-2, is DSGVTQTPKHLITATGQRVTLRCSPRSGDLSVYWYQQSLDQGLQFLIQYYNGEERAKGNILERFSAQQFPDLHSELNLSSLELGDSALYFCASSGRATGREAGYTFGSGTRLTVV.

The chain recombines TRBV2 with TRBJ1-2; D is undetermined. The CDR3 length is 14 residues. CDR1 and CDR2 from the germline V gene are SNHLY and FYNNEI. V lost 4 bases and J lost 0, with 9 bases in between. The CDR3 is CASSVERANYGYTF. CDR3 nucleotide sequence: TGTGCCAGCAGTGTCGAGCGAGCTAACTATGGCTACACCTTC. Full variable domain (rest looked up from reference TRBV2 and TRBJ1-2): EPEVTQTPSHQVTQMGQEVILRCVPISNHLYFYWYRQILGQKVEFLVSFYNNEISEKSEIFDDQFSVERPDGSNFTLKIRSTKLEDSAMYFCASSVERANYGYTFGSGTRLTVV.

V gene TRBV5-4 combines with J gene TRBJ1-1, with D tentatively TRBD1 (5 bases). The germline V gene has CDR1 SGHNT and CDR2 YYREEE (reference sequence). The CDR3 contains 15 residues. V lost 4 bases and J 2 bases, leaving 15 bases between the germline ends. The CDR3 loop reads CASSAIGGTNTEAFF. CDR3 DNA sequence: TGTGCCAGCAGCGCAATTGGGGGAACTAACACTGAAGCTTTCTTT.

This chain connects TRBV18 to TRBJ2-7; D is ambiguous. Per the germline V gene, CDR1 is KGHSH and CDR2 is LQKENI. This CDR3 has 14 residues. V lost 3 bases and J 2 bases, leaving 11 bases between the germline ends. The CDR3 protein is CASSPVAGAYEQYF. CDR3 in DNA: TGTGCCAGCTCACCGGTAGCAGGTGCCTACGAGCAGTACTTC.

The chain recombines TRBV9 with TRBJ2-2; TRBD2 aligns across 8 bases. Germline assignment: CDR1 SGDLS and CDR2 YYNGEE. Unmatched junction bases numbered 2, after V lost 1 base and J lost 6 bases. This CDR3 contains 14 residues. CDR3 amino acids: CASSVQREPGELFF. The CDR3 DNA sequence: TGTGCCAGCAGCGTACAGCGGGAGCCCGGGGAGCTGTTTTTT. The full variable domain, its missing parts supplied by reference TRBV9 and TRBJ2-2, is DSGVTQTPKHLITATGQRVTLRCSPRSGDLSVYWYQQSLDQGLQFLIQYYNGEERAKGNILERFSAQQFPDLHSELNLSSLELGDSALYFCASSVQREPGELFFGEGSRLTVL.

The CDR3 is CASSLEAGTVSYNEQFF. In DNA, the CDR3 is TGTGCCAGCAGCTTAGAAGCGGGGACTGTTTCCTACAATGAGCAGTTCTTC. This chain links TRBV11-1 with TRBJ2-1, with 7 nucleotides matching TRBD2. The CDR3 is 17 amino acids. V dropped 1 base and J dropped 1; count of bases not matched to a gene: 7. Germline V gene lookup returns CDR1 SGHAT and CDR2 FQDESV (reference sequence).

The V and J genes are TRBV21-1 and TRBJ2-3; no check of the table's D call, TRBD2, against the DNA was made. TRBV21-1 corresponds to a pseudogene. This CDR3 is built from 18 residues. The CDR3 protein is CASSNPHFWRERADTQYF. In DNA form, the CDR3 reads TGTGCCAGCAGCAACCCCCATTTCTGGCGGGAGCGCGCAGATACGCAGTATTTT.

The chain employs TRBV15 and TRBJ2-7; 8 bases fit TRBD2. The CDR3 loop spans 17 amino acids. V lost 0 bases and J lost 2; bases outside the gene matches: 9. CDR1 and CDR2 from the germline V gene are LNHNV and YYDKDF (reference sequence). This CDR3 reads CATSRDLLTGGPYEQYF. For the CDR3, the DNA is TGTGCCACCAGCAGAGATCTGTTGACGGGAGGGCCCTACGAGCAGTACTTC.

The chain has TRBV27 and TRBJ2-1, with 10 bases that match TRBD2. Trimming cost V 6 bases and J 8 bases; bases outside gene matches: 10. Germline V gene sequence: CDR1 MNHEY, CDR2 SMNVEV (reference sequence). This CDR3 is 15 amino acids long. The CDR3 loop reads CASSPSGSNSDEQFF. CDR3 DNA sequence: TGTGCCAGCAGCCCTAGCGGGAGCAATTCTGATGAGCAGTTCTTC.

The chain recombines TRBV2 with TRBJ1-2; D gene uncertain. This CDR3 contains 16 residues. The germline V and J ends were trimmed by 4 bases and 2 bases, with 17 bases remaining between them. CDR1 is SNHLY, CDR2 FYNNEI, per germline. Here the CDR3 DNA reads TGTGCCAGCAGTGTTGTCCACAGAAGACCCAACTATGGCTACACCTTC. Protein sequence: CASSVVHRRPNYGYTF. Supplemented by reference TRBV2 and TRBJ1-2, the full variable domain reads EPEVTQTPSHQVTQMGQEVILRCVPISNHLYFYWYRQILGQKVEFLVSFYNNEISEKSEIFDDQFSVERPDGSNFTLKIRSTKLEDSAMYFCASSVVHRRPNYGYTFGSGTRLTVV.

The chain is built from TRBV28 and TRBJ1-5, with TRBD1 matching over 8 bases. Germline V lookup: CDR1 MDHEN, CDR2 SYDVKM. The CDR3 is 17 residues long. Unmatched junction bases numbered 14, after V lost 3 bases and J lost 7 bases. The CDR3 spells CASSFPDARGLQQPQHF. Here the CDR3 DNA reads TGTGCCAGCAGTTTCCCCGATGCCAGGGGGCTTCAACAGCCCCAGCATTTT.

This clone has only one observation. J is TRBJ1-5 and V is TRBV7-2, with 7 bases aligning to TRBD1. This CDR3 is 17 amino acids long. V was clipped by 0 bases and J by 2 bases; unmatched bases: 7. CDR1 is SGHTA, CDR2 FQGNSA, per germline. The CDR3 nucleotides are TGTGCCAGCAGCTTAGCGGTCAGGGGGATGGGCAATCAGCCCCAGCATTTT. It translates to CASSLAVRGMGNQPQHF. The full variable domain, completed using reference TRBV7-2 and TRBJ1-5, is GAGVSQSPSNKVTEKGKDVELRCDPISGHTALYWYRQSLGQGLEFLIYFQGNSAPDKSGLPSDRFSAERTGGSVSTLTIQRTQQEDSAVYLCASSLAVRGMGNQPQHFGDGTRLSIL.